The clone carrying this T cell receptor beta chain appeared many times. Its antigen is not known. The sample is drawn from a study of identical twins. General study points: Invariant MAIT and iNKT cells are populations that could partly confound zero-insertion analyses. The degree of excess twin sharing was weaker in beta out-of-frame sequences.

Healthy Caucasians supplied all donations. Template switching created a universal primer site, and the cDNA included unique molecular identifiers. One entry per CDR3 protein, called by TCRdb with MiXCR from the 5' RACE reads. The sample gives 200,000 or so distinct CDR3 sequences, approximately 8.3% of which show up once; about 1.9% is in the top ten. J gave up 8 bases and V 7 bases, and 10 bases lay outside the gene matches. Germline V gene sequence: CDR1 MNHEY, CDR2 SVGEGT. This CDR3 region has 15 residues. Separately, the same data were catalogued under a study of yellow fever vaccine responses in identical twins.

This receptor was obtained from a woman between 18 and 29 years old in good health. The source material was memory (CD45RO+) T cells sorted from blood. The chain carries TRBV6-2 or TRBV6-3 and TRBJ1-6; 8 positions match TRBD1. The CDR3 DNA reads TGTGCCAGCACTTCCGGGGACAGGTTGGATTCACCCCTCCACTTT. This encodes CASTSGDRLDSPLHF.